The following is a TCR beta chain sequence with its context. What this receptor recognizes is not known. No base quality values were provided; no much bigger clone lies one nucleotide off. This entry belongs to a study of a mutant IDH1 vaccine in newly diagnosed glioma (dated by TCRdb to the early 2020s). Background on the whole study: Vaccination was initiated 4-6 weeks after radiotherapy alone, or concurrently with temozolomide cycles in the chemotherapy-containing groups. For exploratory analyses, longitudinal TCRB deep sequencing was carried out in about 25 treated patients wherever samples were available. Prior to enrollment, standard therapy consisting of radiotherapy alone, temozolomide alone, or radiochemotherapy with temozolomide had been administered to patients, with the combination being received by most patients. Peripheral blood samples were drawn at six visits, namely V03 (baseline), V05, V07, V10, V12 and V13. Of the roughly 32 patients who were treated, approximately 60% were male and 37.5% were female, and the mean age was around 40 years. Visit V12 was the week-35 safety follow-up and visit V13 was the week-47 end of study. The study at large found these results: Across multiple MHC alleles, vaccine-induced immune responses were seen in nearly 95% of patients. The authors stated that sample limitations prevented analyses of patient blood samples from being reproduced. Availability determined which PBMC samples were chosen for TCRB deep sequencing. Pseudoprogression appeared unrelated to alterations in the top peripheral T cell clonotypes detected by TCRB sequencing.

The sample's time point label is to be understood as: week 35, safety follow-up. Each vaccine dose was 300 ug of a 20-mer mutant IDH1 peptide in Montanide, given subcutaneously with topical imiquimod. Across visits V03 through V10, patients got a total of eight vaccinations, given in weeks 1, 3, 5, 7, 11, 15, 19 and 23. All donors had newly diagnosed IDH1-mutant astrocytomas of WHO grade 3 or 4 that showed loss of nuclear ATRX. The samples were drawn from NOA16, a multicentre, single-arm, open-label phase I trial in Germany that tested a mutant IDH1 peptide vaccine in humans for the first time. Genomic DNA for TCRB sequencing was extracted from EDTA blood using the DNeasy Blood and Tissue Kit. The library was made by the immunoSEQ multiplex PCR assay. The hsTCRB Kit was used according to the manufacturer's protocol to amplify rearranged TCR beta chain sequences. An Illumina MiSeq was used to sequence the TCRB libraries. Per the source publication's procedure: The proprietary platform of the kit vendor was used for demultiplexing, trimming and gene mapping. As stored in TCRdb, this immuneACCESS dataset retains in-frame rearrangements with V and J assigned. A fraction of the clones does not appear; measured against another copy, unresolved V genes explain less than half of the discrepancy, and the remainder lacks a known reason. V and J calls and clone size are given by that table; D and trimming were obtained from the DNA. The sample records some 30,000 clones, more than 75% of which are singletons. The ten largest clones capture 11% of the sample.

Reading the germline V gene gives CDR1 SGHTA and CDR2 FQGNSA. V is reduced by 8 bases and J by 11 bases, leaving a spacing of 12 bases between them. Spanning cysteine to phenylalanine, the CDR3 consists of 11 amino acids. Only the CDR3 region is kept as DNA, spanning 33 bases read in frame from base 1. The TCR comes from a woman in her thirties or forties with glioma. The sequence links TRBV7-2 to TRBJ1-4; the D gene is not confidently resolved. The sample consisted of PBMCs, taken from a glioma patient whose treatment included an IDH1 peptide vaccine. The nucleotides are TGTGCCAGCGGGTCGGCGGCCAAACTGTTTTTT. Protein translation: CASGSAAKLFF.